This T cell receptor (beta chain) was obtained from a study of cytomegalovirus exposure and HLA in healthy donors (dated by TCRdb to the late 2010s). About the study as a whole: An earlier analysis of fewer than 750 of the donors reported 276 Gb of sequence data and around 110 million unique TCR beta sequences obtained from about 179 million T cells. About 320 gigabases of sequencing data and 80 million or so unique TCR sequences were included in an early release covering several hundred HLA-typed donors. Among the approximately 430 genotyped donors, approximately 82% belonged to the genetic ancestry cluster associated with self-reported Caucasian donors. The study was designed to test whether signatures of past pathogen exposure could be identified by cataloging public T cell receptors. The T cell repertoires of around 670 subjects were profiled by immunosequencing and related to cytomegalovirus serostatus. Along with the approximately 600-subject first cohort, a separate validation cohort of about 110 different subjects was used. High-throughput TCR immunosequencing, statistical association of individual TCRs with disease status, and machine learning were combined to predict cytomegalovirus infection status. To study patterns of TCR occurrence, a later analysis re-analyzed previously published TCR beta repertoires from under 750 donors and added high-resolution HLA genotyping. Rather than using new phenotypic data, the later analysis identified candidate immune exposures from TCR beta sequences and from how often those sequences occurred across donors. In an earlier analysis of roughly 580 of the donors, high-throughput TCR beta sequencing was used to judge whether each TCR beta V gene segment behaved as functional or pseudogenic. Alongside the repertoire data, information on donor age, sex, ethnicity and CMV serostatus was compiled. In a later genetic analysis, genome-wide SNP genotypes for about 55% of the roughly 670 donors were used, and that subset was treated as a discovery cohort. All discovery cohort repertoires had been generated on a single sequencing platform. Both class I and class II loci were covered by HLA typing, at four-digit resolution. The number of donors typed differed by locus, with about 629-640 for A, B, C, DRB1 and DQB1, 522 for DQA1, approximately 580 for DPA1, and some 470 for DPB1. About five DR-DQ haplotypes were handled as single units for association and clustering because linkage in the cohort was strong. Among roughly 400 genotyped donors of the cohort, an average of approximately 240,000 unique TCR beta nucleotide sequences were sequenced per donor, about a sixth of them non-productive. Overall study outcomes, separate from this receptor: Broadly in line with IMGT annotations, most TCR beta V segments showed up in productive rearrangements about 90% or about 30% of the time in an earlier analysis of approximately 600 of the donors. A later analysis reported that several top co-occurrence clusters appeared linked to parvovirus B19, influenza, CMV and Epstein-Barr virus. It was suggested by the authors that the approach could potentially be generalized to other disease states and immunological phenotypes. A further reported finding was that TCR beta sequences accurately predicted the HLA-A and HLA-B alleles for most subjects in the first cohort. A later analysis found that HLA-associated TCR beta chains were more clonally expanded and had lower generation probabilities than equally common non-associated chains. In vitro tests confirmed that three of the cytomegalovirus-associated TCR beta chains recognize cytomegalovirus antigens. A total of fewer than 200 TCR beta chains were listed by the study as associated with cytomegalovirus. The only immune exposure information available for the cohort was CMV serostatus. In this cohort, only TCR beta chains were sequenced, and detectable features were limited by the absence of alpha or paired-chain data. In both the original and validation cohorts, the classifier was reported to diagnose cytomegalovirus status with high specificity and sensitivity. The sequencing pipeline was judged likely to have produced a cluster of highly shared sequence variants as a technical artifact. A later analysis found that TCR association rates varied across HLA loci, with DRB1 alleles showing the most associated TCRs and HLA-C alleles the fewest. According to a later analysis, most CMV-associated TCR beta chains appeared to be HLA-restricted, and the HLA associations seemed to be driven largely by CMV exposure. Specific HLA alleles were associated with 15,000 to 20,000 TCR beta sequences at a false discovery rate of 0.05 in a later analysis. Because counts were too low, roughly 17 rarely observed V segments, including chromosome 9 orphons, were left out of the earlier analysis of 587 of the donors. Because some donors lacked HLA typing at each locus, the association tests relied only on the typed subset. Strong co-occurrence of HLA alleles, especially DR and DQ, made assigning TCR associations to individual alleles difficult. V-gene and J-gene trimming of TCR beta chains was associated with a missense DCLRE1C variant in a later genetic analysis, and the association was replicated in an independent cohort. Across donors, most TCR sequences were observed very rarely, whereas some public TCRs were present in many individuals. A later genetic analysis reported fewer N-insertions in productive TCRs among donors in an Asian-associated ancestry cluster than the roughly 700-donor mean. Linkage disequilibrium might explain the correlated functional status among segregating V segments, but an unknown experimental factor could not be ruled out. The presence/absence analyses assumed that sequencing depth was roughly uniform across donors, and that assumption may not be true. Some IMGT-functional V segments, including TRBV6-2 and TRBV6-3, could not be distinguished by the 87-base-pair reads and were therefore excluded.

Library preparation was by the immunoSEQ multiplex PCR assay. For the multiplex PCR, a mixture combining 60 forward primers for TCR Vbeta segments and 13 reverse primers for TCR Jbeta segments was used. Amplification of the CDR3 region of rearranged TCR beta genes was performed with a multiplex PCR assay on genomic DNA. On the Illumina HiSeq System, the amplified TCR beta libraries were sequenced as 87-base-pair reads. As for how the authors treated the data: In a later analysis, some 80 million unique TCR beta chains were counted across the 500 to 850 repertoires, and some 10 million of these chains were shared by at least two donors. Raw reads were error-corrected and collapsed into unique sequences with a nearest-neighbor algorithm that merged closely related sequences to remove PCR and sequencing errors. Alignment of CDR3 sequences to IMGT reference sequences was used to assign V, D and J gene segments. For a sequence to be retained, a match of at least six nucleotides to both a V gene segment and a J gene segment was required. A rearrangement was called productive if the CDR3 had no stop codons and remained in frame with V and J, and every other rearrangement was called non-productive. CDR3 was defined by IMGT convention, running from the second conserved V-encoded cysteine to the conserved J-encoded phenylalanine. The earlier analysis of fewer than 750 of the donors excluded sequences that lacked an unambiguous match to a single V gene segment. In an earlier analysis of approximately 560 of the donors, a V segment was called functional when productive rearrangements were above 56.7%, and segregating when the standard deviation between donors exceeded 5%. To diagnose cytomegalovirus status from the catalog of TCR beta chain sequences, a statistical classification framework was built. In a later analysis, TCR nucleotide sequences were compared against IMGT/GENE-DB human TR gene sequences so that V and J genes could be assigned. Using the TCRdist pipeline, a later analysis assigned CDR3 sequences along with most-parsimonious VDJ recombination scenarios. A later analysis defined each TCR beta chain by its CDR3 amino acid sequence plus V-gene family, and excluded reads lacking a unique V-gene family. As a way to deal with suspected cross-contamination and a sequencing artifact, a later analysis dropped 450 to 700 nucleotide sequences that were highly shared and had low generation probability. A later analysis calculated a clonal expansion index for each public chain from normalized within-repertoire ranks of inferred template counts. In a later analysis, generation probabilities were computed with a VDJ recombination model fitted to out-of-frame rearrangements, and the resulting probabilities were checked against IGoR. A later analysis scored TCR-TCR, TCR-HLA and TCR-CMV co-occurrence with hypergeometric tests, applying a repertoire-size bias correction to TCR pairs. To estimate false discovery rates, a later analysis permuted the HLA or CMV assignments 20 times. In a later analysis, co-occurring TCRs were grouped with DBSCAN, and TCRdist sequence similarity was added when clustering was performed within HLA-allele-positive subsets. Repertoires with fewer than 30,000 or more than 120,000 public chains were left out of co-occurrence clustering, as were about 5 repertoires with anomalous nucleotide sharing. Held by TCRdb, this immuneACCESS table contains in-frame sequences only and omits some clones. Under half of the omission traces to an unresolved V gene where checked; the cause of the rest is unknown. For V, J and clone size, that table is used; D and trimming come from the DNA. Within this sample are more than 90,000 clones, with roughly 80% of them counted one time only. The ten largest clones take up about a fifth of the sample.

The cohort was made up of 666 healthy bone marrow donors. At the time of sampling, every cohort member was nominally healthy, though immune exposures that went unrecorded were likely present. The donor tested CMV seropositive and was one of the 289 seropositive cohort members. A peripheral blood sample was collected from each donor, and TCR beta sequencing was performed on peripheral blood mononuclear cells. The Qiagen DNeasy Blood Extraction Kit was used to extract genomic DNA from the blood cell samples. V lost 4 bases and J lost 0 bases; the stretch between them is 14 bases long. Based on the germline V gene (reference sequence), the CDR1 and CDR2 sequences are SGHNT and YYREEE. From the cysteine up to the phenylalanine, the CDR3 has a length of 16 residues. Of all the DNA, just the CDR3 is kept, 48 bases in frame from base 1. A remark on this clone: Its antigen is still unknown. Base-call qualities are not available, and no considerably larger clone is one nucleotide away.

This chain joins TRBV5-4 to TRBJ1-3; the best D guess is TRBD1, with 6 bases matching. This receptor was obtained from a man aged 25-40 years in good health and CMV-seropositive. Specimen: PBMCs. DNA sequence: TGTGCCAGCAGCCTAATTACAGGGACCTCTGGAAACACCATATATTTT. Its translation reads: CASSLITGTSGNTIYF.